These T cell receptor beta chains were read from a single sample in a study of blood T cell repertoires in COVID-19. The table came from immunoSEQ multiplex PCR; TCRdb's copy has only in-frame clones and leaves some out. The data show 70,000 or so clones, with around three quarters seen just once and around 15% held by the top ten. Material for sequencing was peripheral blood. Receptors were obtained from a human donor in a cohort sampled during active COVID-19. CDR3s include the opening cysteine and the closing phenylalanine or tryptophan. The D gene is left open where the match is weak. Clone size appears in some rows only: once, few, many, or a class for an expanded clone.

clone_size j_call d_call v_call cdr3_aa cdr3_nt
many TRBJ2-7 TRBD1 TRBV6-5 CASKTAGTAAYEQYF TGTGCCAGCAAGACAGCCGGGACAGCTGCCTACGAGCAGTACTTC
- TRBJ2-7 - TRBV19 CASSRTGSGVNEQYF TGTGCCAGTAGTCGAACAGGGAGTGGTGTCAACGAGCAGTACTTC
- TRBJ2-7 - TRBV9 CASSGSQVTYEQYF TGTGCCAGCAGCGGCTCGCAGGTGACCTACGAGCAGTACTTC
- TRBJ2-7 - TRBV6-5 CASSTGLTYEQYF TGTGCCAGCAGTACGGGACTTACCTACGAGCAGTACTTC
once TRBJ1-4 TRBD1 TRBV30 CAWRGTTGANEKLFF TGTGCCTGGAGGGGGACAACAGGGGCTAATGAAAAACTGTTTTTT
- TRBJ1-2 - TRBV19 CASSRREAYYGYTF TGTGCCAGTAGTAGAAGGGAGGCGTACTATGGCTACACCTTC
- TRBJ2-5 TRBD2 TRBV6-6 CASSHEGGEETQYF TGTGCCAGCAGTCACGAGGGAGGGGAAGAGACCCAGTACTTC
once TRBJ1-2 TRBD1 TRBV6-5 CASGQGLYGYTF TGTGCCAGCGGACAGGGCCTCTATGGCTACACCTTC
- TRBJ2-1 - TRBV5-4 CASRPGSPSYNEQFF TGTGCCAGCAGACCCGGGAGCCCCTCCTACAATGAGCAGTTCTTC
- TRBJ2-1 - TRBV7-6 CASSLVSQVGNEQFF TGTGCCAGCAGCTTAGTTTCCCAGGTGGGCAATGAGCAGTTCTTC
- TRBJ1-3 - TRBV9 CASSAALTDPGNTIYF TGTGCCAGCAGCGCAGCCCTCACAGACCCTGGAAACACCATATATTTT
- TRBJ2-7 TRBD1 TRBV2 CASVRDRGFDEQYF TGTGCCAGCGTGCGAGACAGGGGATTCGACGAGCAGTACTTC
- TRBJ1-4 TRBD1 TRBV4-1 CASSQDLWDRGANEKLFF TGCGCCAGCAGCCAAGATCTTTGGGACAGGGGGGCCAATGAAAAACTGTTTTTT
- TRBJ2-7 TRBD2 TRBV5-1 CASSLAKTSGASYEQYF TGCGCCAGCAGCTTGGCGAAGACTAGCGGGGCCTCCTACGAGCAGTACTTC
- TRBJ2-7 TRBD2 TRBV7-8 CASSLAIQRGGEQYF TGTGCCAGCAGCTTAGCGATCCAGCGGGGTGGCGAGCAGTACTTC
- TRBJ1-2 - TRBV5-6 CASSFGRGRGGYTF TGTGCCAGCAGCTTTGGGCGGGGGCGCGGGGGCTACACCTTC
- TRBJ2-2 TRBD1 TRBV6-1 CASSEWTGGRRELFF TGTGCCAGCAGTGAGTGGACAGGGGGCAGGAGGGAGCTGTTTTTT
- TRBJ2-2 TRBD2 TRBV5-1 CASMAGVGTGELFF TGCGCCAGCATGGCGGGAGTCGGAACCGGGGAGCTGTTTTTT
- TRBJ1-5 - TRBV6-2/TRBV6-3 CASSPKSKEIYSNQPQHF TGTGCCAGCAGTCCAAAATCGAAAGAGATTTATAGCAATCAGCCCCAGCATTTT
once TRBJ2-7 TRBD1 TRBV3-1/TRBV3-2 CASSHGQGDNEQYF TGTGCCAGCAGCCACGGACAGGGGGACAACGAGCAGTACTTC
- TRBJ2-7 TRBD1 TRBV10-3 CAISPSGTDFLKQYF TGTGCCATCAGTCCCTCCGGGACAGACTTCTTGAAGCAGTACTTC
- TRBJ1-2 - TRBV27 CASSLRANYGYTF TGTGCCAGCAGCCTCAGGGCTAACTATGGCTACACCTTC
- TRBJ1-1 TRBD1 TRBV3-1/TRBV3-2 CASSQGTGNTEAFF TGTGCCAGCAGCCAGGGGACAGGGAACACTGAAGCTTTCTTT
- TRBJ2-7 TRBD1 TRBV28 CASRTGGSVYEQYF TGTGCCAGCAGGACAGGGGGCTCTGTCTACGAGCAGTACTTC